Listed below are T cell receptor beta chains from one sample, sequenced in a study of cytomegalovirus exposure and HLA in healthy donors. The assay was immunoSEQ multiplex PCR, and TCRdb's table has in-frame clones only and misses some. Among about 210,000 clones listed, roughly 80% were seen once. Sequencing input: PBMCs. Every receptor here comes from a male donor in good health and CMV-seropositive. Each CDR3 is given with its conserved first and last residue. A D gene is named only where the DNA matches it firmly. Clone size is not always given. Where it is, it says once, few, many or a class for expanded clones.

D	V	size	J	DNA	CDR3
-	TRBV7-9	once	TRBJ2-2	TGTGCCAGCAGCTTAGTTGAGGTAACCGGGGAGCTGTTTTTT	CASSLVEVTGELFF
-	TRBV7-6	-	TRBJ2-5	TGTGCCAGCACCACGGATTTATGGGCGGAGACCCAGTACTTC	CASTTDLWAETQYF
-	TRBV5-6	once	TRBJ1-5	TGTGCCAGCAGCTTGGCGGGGAGGCGCAATCAGCCCCAGCATTTT	CASSLAGRRNQPQHF
-	TRBV5-1	-	TRBJ1-3	TGCGCCAGCAGCTTATCCTGGGCAACTGGAAACACCATATATTTT	CASSLSWATGNTIYF
-	TRBV7-2	-	TRBJ2-3	TGTGCCAGCAGCCTCCGGGGAGTCACAGATACGCAGTATTTT	CASSLRGVTDTQYF
TRBD1	TRBV4-3	-	TRBJ2-3	TGCGCCAGCAGCCAAGCAGCAGGGGGCTCAGATACGCAGTATTTT	CASSQAAGGSDTQYF
-	TRBV15	-	TRBJ1-3	TGTGCCACGCGACTTGGCGCAGGAAACACCATATATTTT	CATRLGAGNTIYF
TRBD1	TRBV9	-	TRBJ2-7	TGTGCCAGCAGTCCCTCCTCCGGGACAGACTACGAGCAGTACTTC	CASSPSSGTDYEQYF
TRBD2	TRBV6-5	-	TRBJ2-1	TGTGCCAGCAGTTCGGGGACTAGCGGGTTGGGCAATGAGCAGTTCTTC	CASSSGTSGLGNEQFF
TRBD1	TRBV28	-	TRBJ1-2	TGTGCCAGCAGTCTACAGGGGGGGAGCTACACCTTC	CASSLQGGSYTF